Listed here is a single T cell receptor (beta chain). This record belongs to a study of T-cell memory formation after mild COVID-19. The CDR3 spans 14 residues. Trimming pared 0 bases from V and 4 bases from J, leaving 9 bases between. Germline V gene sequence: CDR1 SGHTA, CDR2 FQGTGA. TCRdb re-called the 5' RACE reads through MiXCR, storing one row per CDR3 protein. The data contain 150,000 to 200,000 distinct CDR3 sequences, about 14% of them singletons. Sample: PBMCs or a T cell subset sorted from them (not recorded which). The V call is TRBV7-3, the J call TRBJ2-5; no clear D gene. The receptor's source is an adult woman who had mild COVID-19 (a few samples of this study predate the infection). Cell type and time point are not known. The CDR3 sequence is CASSLTGSPETQYF. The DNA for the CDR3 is TGTGCCAGCAGCTTAACAGGATCCCCAGAGACCCAGTACTTC.